The 13 T cell receptor beta chains below come from one sample, sequenced in a study of T cells in Graves' hyperthyroidism and ophthalmopathy. The source material, RNA transcripts, was used to amplify TCR beta CDR3 regions. Primed by the HTBI set, a first-round RT-PCR was run on the TCR CDR3. From the multiplex PCR reads, TCRdb called clonotypes with MiXCR, one entry per CDR3 protein. The sample gives 90,000 to 120,000 distinct CDR3 sequences, roughly 15% of which show up once; about 40% is in the top ten. Source material: blood. These receptors were collected from a woman aged 45-59 years with Graves' hyperthyroidism.

Many counts were recorded for this clonotype. This rearrangement joins TRBV4-1 to TRBJ1-2; the match to TRBD1 covers 10 bases. Germline trimming cut 1 base from V and 4 bases from J; bases unmatched to any gene: 3. Germline CDR1 reads MGHRA; CDR2 reads YSYEKL. This CDR3 spans 15 amino acids. The CDR3 sequence is CASSQGQGAGYGYTF. The CDR3, as DNA: TGCGCCAGCAGCCAAGGACAGGGGGCGGGCTATGGCTACACCTTC.

About this clonotype itself: A much more abundant neighbour one base away suggests this may be a read error. This rearrangement joins TRBV14 to TRBJ2-1, with D tentatively TRBD2 (5 bases). The CDR3 loop spans 16 amino acids. Germline V gene data show CDR1 as SGHDN and CDR2 as FVKESK. Here the CDR3 DNA reads TGTGTCAGCAGCCAAGTCCTCGCGGGCTCCTACAATGAGCAGTTCTTC. Translating gives CVSSQVLAGSYNEQFF.

Ten or more counts support this clonotype. This rearrangement joins TRBV28 to TRBJ2-7; TRBD2 matches at 7 bases. V lost 1 base and J lost 0; bases outside the gene matches: 18. Germline CDR1 is MDHEN and CDR2 is SYDVKM. CDR3 length: 20 amino acids. The CDR3 protein is CASSLYWGTTFPLPSYEQYF. CDR3 bases: TGTGCCAGCAGTTTATATTGGGGGACTACCTTCCCTCTCCCCTCCTACGAGCAGTACTTC.

There are many counts of this clonotype. The chain joins TRBV20-1 to TRBJ2-1, with D maybe TRBD2 (6 bases). The germline V gene encodes CDR1 DFQATT and CDR2 SNEGSKA (reference sequence). CDR3 size: 14 residues. Trimming took off 3 bases at V and 6 bases at J, with 15 bases between the two ends. Written as DNA, the CDR3 is TGCAGTGCTAGTCAGGCGGGAAGGGGCAATGAGCAGTTCTTC. Its translation is CSASQAGRGNEQFF.

In its sample, this clonotype was seen many times. V and J are TRBV2 and TRBJ1-4, with D tentatively TRBD1 (5 bases). CDR1 and CDR2 from the germline V gene are SNHLY and FYNNEI. The CDR3 covers 16 residues. V was cut by 6 bases and J by 8 bases, with 22 bases left in between. The CDR3 bases are TGTGCCAGCAGCCCCCTCGGGGCACAGGAATCCGAAAAACTGTTTTTT. It specifies CASSPLGAQESEKLFF.

Concerning this clonotype itself: A much larger clone lies a single base off, so this may be a read error. The genes are TRBV5-1 and TRBJ1-1; perhaps TRBD1 as D (5 bases). This CDR3 has 15 residues. Germline V gene lookup returns CDR1 SGHRS and CDR2 YFSETQ. The CDR3 sequence: CASSPAPSEDTGAFF. CDR3 sequence (DNA): TGCGCCAGCAGCCCGGCCCCGTCGGAGGACACTGGAGCTTTCTTT.

This clonotype has at least ten counts. V usage is TRBV24-1 and J usage is TRBJ1-2; D is possibly TRBD1 (6 bases). Germline values: CDR1 KGHDR, CDR2 SFDVKD. The CDR3 runs to 13 residues. V lost 1 base and J lost 6, with 8 bases in between. CDR3 sequence (DNA): TGTGCCACCAGTGATTTAGCAGGGGATGGCTACACCTTC. This encodes CATSDLAGDGYTF.

This clonotype was found many times. The rearrangement joins TRBV7-9 to TRBJ1-1, with no clear D. Germline V lookup: CDR1 SEHNR, CDR2 FQNEAQ (reference sequence). V gave up 1 base and J gave up 4 bases, with 7 bases separating them. The CDR3 runs to 13 residues. For the CDR3, the DNA is TGTGCCAGCAGCTTAGACAGTGGCACTGAAGCTTTCTTT. The encoded protein is CASSLDSGTEAFF.

This clonotype was found many times. The CDR3 sequence is CASSFPPPGGREGKETQYF. The DNA of the CDR3 is TGTGCCAGCAGTTTTCCCCCCCCGGGCGGCAGGGAGGGAAAAGAGACCCAGTACTTC. The chain links TRBV28 to TRBJ2-5; 7 nucleotides match TRBD2. Germline CDR1 MDHEN, CDR2 SYDVKM. Unmatched junction bases numbered 19, after V lost 3 bases and J lost 3 bases. The CDR3 length is 19 residues.

This CDR3 is CASLHHAEAFF. The DNA of the CDR3 is TGTGCCAGCCTCCATCACGCTGAAGCTTTCTTT. This rearrangement joins TRBV28 to TRBJ1-1; no reliable D call. Trimming took off 8 bases at V and 6 bases at J, with 10 bases between the two ends. This CDR3 comprises 11 residues. Germline V gene data show CDR1 as MDHEN and CDR2 as SYDVKM.

With respect to this clonotype: The conserved final phenylalanine or tryptophan is absent from the CDR3, which likely points to a read error. The chain uses TRBV28 and TRBJ2-1; a possible D gene is TRBD2 (6 bases). This CDR3 region has 15 residues. Germline V gives CDR1 MDHEN, CDR2 SYDVKM. V was clipped by 2 bases and J by 4 bases, with 12 bases between them. The CDR3 DNA sequence: TGTGCCAGCAGTTTACCTTTAGCGGTGTACAATGAGCAGTTCTCC. Its translation is CASSLPLAVYNEQFS.

This clonotype occurred many times. This chain joins TRBV2 and TRBJ2-2, with 10 bases aligning to TRBD1. This CDR3 is built from 16 residues. Trimming at V came to 5 bases and at J to 5 bases, leaving 8 bases not matched to a gene. From germline, CDR1 is SNHLY and CDR2 FYNNEI. In DNA, the CDR3 is TGTGCCAGCAGTACTCAGGGGACAGGGGCTACCGGGGAGCTGTTTTTT. Its protein is CASSTQGTGATGELFF.

This clonotype was counted ten times or more. The V call is TRBV4-2, the J call TRBJ2-1, with D possibly being TRBD1 or TRBD2 (5 bases each). Trimming cost V 1 base and J 8 bases, with 15 bases left between them. The germline V gene has CDR1 LGHNA and CDR2 YNFKEQ. CDR3 length: 15 amino acids. The CDR3 DNA sequence: TGTGCCAGCAGCCAAGGTGTAGGGACCTCCGATGAGCAGTTCTTC. Its translation: CASSQGVGTSDEQFF.